Following are 28 T cell receptor beta chains from one sample sequenced in a study of regulatory T cells in long-lasting Graves disease. Regarding time point: newly diagnosed GD, antithyroid drugs for less than 3 months. Extracted RNA from PBMCs served as the source of the TCR library. Construction of TCR beta libraries relied on iRepertoire HTBI primers and on Arm-PCR targeting CDR3 regions. MiXCR was run by TCRdb on the multiplex PCR reads, yielding one entry per CDR3 protein. The data contain about 440,000 distinct CDR3 sequences, about a sixth of them seen just once; the ten biggest clones take up approximately 12%. This same sample was also part of a study on T cells in Graves' hyperthyroidism and ophthalmopathy.

Sequenced material: peripheral blood mononuclear cells (PBMCs), taken at new diagnosis, from a patient treated with antithyroid drugs. The origin of the receptors is a woman aged 25-40 years with Graves disease.

This chain links TRBV2 with TRBJ1-6; no definite D call. Germline V lookup: CDR1 SNHLY, CDR2 FYNNEI. This CDR3 has 13 amino acids. V was pared by 5 bases and J by 7 bases, with 9 bases between. CDR3 bases: TGTGCCAGCAGTTCAGACGGGAATTCACCCCTCCACTTT. It translates to CASSSDGNSPLHF.

The chain has TRBV24-1 and TRBJ2-5; TRBD2 might be the D (6 bases). Between the trimmed V and J ends, which lost 0 bases and 4 bases, there was a span of 11 bases. In germline, CDR1 is KGHDR, CDR2 SFDVKD. The CDR3 covers 15 residues. The CDR3 bases are TGTGCCACCAGTGATTTGACGGGGGTAGGAGAGACCCAGTACTTC. Translated: CATSDLTGVGETQYF.

The chain has TRBV6-2 or TRBV6-3 and TRBJ2-1, with 10 positions matching TRBD1. Per the germline V gene, CDR1 is MNHEY and CDR2 is SVGEGT. Trimming removed 2 bases from V and 9 bases from J; junction bases left unmatched: 13. The CDR3 runs 17 residues. CDR3 DNA: TGTGCCAGCAGTTACCGGGACAGGGGTGGAAAGAATACTGAGCAGTTCTTC. Protein: CASSYRDRGGKNTEQFF.

This clonotype was found many times. The V and J genes are TRBV6-5 and TRBJ2-5; D call uncertain. The germline V gene encodes CDR1 MNHEY and CDR2 SVGAGI. The CDR3 loop spans 14 amino acids. V lost 2 bases to trimming and J lost 1 base, with 8 bases between them. For the CDR3, the DNA is TGTGCCAGCAGTTACAGCCCTGCCCAAGAGACCCAGTACTTC. Amino acid sequence: CASSYSPAQETQYF.

About this clonotype itself: A much larger clone lies a single base off, so this may be a read error. The rearrangement uses TRBV7-9 and TRBJ2-5; TRBD1 or TRBD2 may be the D gene (6 bases each). Germline values: CDR1 SEHNR, CDR2 FQNEAQ (reference sequence). CDR3 length: 15 amino acids. The CDR3 protein is CASSFFVGGLETRYF. CDR3 coding DNA: TGTGCCAGCAGCTTCTTCGTTGGGGGGCTTGAGACCCGGTACTTC.

This clonotype showed up many times. The V gene is TRBV3-1, the J gene TRBJ1-5, with 8 positions matching TRBD1. J lost 4 bases, V lost 5 bases, and 7 bases had no gene match. This CDR3 comprises 15 residues. CDR1 is LGHDT, CDR2 YNNKEL, per germline (reference sequence). The CDR3 sequence is CASSLGTGSNQPQHF. In nucleotides, the CDR3 is TGTGCCAGCAGCTTAGGGACAGGTTCTAATCAGCCCCAGCATTTT.

The chain is built from TRBV20-1 and TRBJ2-3, with D perhaps matching TRBD1 (5 bases). Trimming stripped 2 bases from V and 0 bases from J, with 21 bases between. Germline assignment: CDR1 DFQATT and CDR2 SNEGSKA (reference sequence). This CDR3 is built from 18 residues. CDR3 protein: CSARPTFRERLSTDTQYF. The CDR3 region has the DNA TGCAGTGCTAGACCAACGTTCAGGGAAAGGCTTAGCACAGATACGCAGTATTTT.

This clonotype was recorded a few times. V is TRBV19 and J is TRBJ1-5; tentative D call: TRBD1 (6 bases). Trimming left V 10 bases short and J 0 bases short, with 19 bases between. CDR1 is LNHDA and CDR2 is SQIVND in the germline V gene (reference sequence). This CDR3 comprises 16 residues. This CDR3 reads CATKAGTTLSNQPQHF. In nucleotides, the CDR3 is TGTGCCACAAAGGCAGGGACAACCCTTAGCAATCAGCCCCAGCATTTT.

A word on this clonotype: With a much larger clone just one base away, this may be a read error. The chain uses TRBV20-1 and TRBJ2-7; either TRBD1 or TRBD2 may fit D (5 bases each). The CDR3 length is 16 residues. Germline V gene data show CDR1 as DFQATT and CDR2 as SNEGSKA (reference sequence). Here the CDR3 DNA reads TGCAGTGCTCAACTACTCCGGGGCCGGAGTAACTACGGGCAGTACTTC. As protein: CSAQLLRGRSNYGQYF.

This clonotype came up many times. The chain carries TRBV18 and TRBJ2-2, with D perhaps TRBD2 (5 bases). Trimming stripped 4 bases from V and 4 bases from J, with 13 bases between. Per germline, CDR1 KGHSH and CDR2 LQKENI. The length of the CDR3 is 15 residues. The CDR3 coding sequence is TGTGCCAGCTCACGGAGGTACCAGGCCACCGGGGAGCTGTTTTTT. Residues: CASSRRYQATGELFF.

About this clonotype itself: A much larger clonotype is one base distant, so this may be a read error. The chain uses TRBV28 and TRBJ2-7; 13 bases fit TRBD2. Germline V gene data show CDR1 as MDHEN and CDR2 as SYDVKM. The CDR3 loop spans 15 amino acids. Trimming at V came to 6 bases and at J to 7 bases, leaving 9 bases not matched to a gene. This CDR3 is CASSHTSGRVNEQYF. As DNA, the CDR3 is TGTGCCAGCAGCCATACTAGCGGGAGGGTAAATGAGCAGTACTTC. The whole variable domain, filled in from reference TRBV28 and TRBJ2-7, reads DVKVTQSSRYLVKRTGEKVFLECVQDMDHENMFWYRQDPGLGLRLIYFSYDVKMKEKGDIPEGYSVSREKKERFSLILESASTNQTSMYLCASSHTSGRVNEQYFGPGTRLTVT.

This clonotype was seen a handful of times. The rearrangement joins TRBV19 to TRBJ2-1; D gene uncertain. The CDR3 is 12 amino acids. Germline CDR1 and CDR2: LNHDA and SQIVND (reference sequence). With 8 bases removed from V and 4 bases from J, the gap between germline ends came to 9 bases. CDR3 DNA sequence: TGTGCCAGTTGTACACGGTACAATGAGCAGTTCTTC. The encoded protein is CASCTRYNEQFF.

The chain recombines TRBV7-9 with TRBJ2-2; either TRBD1 or TRBD2 may fit D (5 bases each). CDR1 and CDR2 from the germline V gene are SEHNR and FQNEAQ (reference sequence). Trimming removed 4 bases at V and 8 bases at J, with 14 bases between. The CDR3 runs 14 residues. CDR3 sequence reads: CASSYPGRGGELFF. CDR3 DNA sequence: TGTGCCAGCAGCTACCCGGGACGTGGGGGGGAGCTGTTTTTT.

J is TRBJ1-5 and V is TRBV7-9, with a weak D call TRBD1 (5 bases). Per the germline V gene, CDR1 is SEHNR and CDR2 is FQNEAQ (reference sequence). There are 14 residues in the CDR3. Trimming shortened V by 3 bases and J by 7 bases, and 13 bases separated the two germline ends. Written as DNA, the CDR3 is TGTGCCAGCAGCTTTTTAGGGGCGGGCCAGCCCCAGCATTTT. Translating it yields CASSFLGAGQPQHF. Looking up the rest from reference TRBV7-9 and TRBJ1-5 gives the full variable domain: DTGVSQNPRHKITKRGQNVTFRCDPISEHNRLYWYRQTLGQGPEFLTYFQNEAQLEKSRLLSDRFSAERPKGSFSTLEIQRTEQGDSAMYLCASSFLGAGQPQHFGDGTRLSIL.

At least ten counts were recorded for this clonotype. The CDR3 is CSARDYTSIADTQYF. The CDR3 nucleotides are TGCAGTGCTAGAGACTACACTAGTATCGCAGATACGCAGTATTTT. The rearrangement links TRBV20-1 to TRBJ2-3, with D perhaps matching TRBD2 (5 bases). Trimming removed 0 bases from V and 4 bases from J, with 14 bases in between. CDR1 is DFQATT, CDR2 SNEGSKA, per germline (reference sequence). The length of the CDR3 is 15 residues.

This clonotype has at least ten counts. A junction boundary mismatches the germline segment, possibly from a read error. This chain links TRBV5-1 with TRBJ2-2; 8 nucleotides align to TRBD2. The CDR3 runs to 14 residues. Germline lookup yields CDR1 SGHRS and CDR2 YFSETQ. The DNA for the CDR3 is TGTGCCAGCAGCCGGGGGGGGAACACCGGGGAGCTGTTTTTT. This gives the protein CASSRGGNTGELFF.

This clonotype was seen at least ten times. V and J are TRBV20-1 and TRBJ2-3; TRBD2 matches 8 bases. The CDR3 runs 15 residues. The V and J ends lost 5 bases and 4 bases, in that order; junction bases with no gene match: 11. Germline V lookup: CDR1 DFQATT, CDR2 SNEGSKA (reference sequence). The CDR3 region is CSAPRGAGEADTQYF. CDR3 bases: TGCAGTGCTCCCAGGGGAGCGGGAGAAGCAGATACGCAGTATTTT.

The gene calls are TRBV10-3 and TRBJ1-2, with D possibly matching TRBD1 (6 bases). The germline V gene has CDR1 ENHRY and CDR2 SYGVKD. V was clipped by 4 bases and J by 0 bases, with 6 bases between them. This CDR3 spans 13 amino acids. As DNA, the CDR3 is TGTGCCATCAGTGGACAGGCTAACTATGGCTACACCTTC. It specifies CAISGQANYGYTF.

This clonotype was observed many times. The V call is TRBV12-3 or TRBV12-4, the J call TRBJ2-1; 8 bases agree with TRBD2. This CDR3 is 15 amino acids long. With 2 bases clipped from V and 3 bases from J, the junction kept 3 bases outside the gene matches. The CDR3 region has the DNA TGTGCCAGCAGTTTATTTGCGGGAGGCTACAATGAGCAGTTCTTC. Protein product: CASSLFAGGYNEQFF.

Many counts were recorded for this clonotype. This chain uses TRBV12-3 or TRBV12-4 with TRBJ1-5, with 8 positions matching TRBD1. V was pared by 4 bases and J by 3 bases, with 5 bases of the junction left unmatched. CDR3 length: 15 amino acids. The CDR3 loop is CASSSGTGLNQPQHF. The CDR3 nucleotides are TGTGCCAGCAGTTCCGGGACAGGACTCAATCAGCCCCAGCATTTT.

As regards this clonotype: A read error may explain this, as a much larger clone is one base away. The chain combines TRBV20-1 with TRBJ2-5; the match to TRBD2 covers 10 bases. The CDR3 runs to 15 residues. Germline CDR1 reads DFQATT; CDR2 reads SNEGSKA (reference sequence). The CDR3 here is CSAGPSGSWGETLYF. In DNA, the CDR3 is TGCAGTGCTGGCCCTAGCGGGAGTTGGGGAGAGACCCTGTACTTC.

There are a few counts of this clonotype. This chain links TRBV19 with TRBJ1-2; D ambiguous. This CDR3 contains 14 residues. Germline values: CDR1 LNHDA, CDR2 SQIVND (reference sequence). V was pared by 0 bases and J by 8 bases, with 13 bases between. The DNA of the CDR3 is TGTGCCAGTAGTATAGATGTCTCATCGGGGGGCTACACCTTC. Translated, it gives CASSIDVSSGGYTF.

In its sample, this clonotype was seen a few times. This may be a read error: a much more frequent sequence differs by one nucleotide. A read error is likely, as this CDR3 ends without the conserved phenylalanine or tryptophan. The chain joins TRBV5-1 to TRBJ2-7; 8 bases map to TRBD1. Germline loops: CDR1 SGHRS, CDR2 YFSETQ. The CDR3 runs 12 residues. Unmatched junction bases numbered 0, after V lost 2 bases and J lost 5 bases. As DNA, the CDR3 is TGCGCCAGCAGCTTACAGGGGGACGAGCAGTACTCC. Translation: CASSLQGDEQYS.

V is TRBV4-1 and J is TRBJ1-4; TRBD1 matches 7 bases. The CDR3 is 14 amino acids. V lost 4 bases and J lost 7; bases outside the gene matches: 6. Per germline, CDR1 MGHRA and CDR2 YSYEKL. This CDR3 is CASSRTGASEKLFF. CDR3 sequence (DNA): TGCGCCAGCAGCCGAACAGGGGCAAGTGAAAAACTGTTTTTT.

This clonotype was counted ten times or more. The chain employs TRBV11-2 and TRBJ2-5; TRBD2 agrees at 8 bases. The CDR3 covers 15 residues. With 1 base clipped from V and 3 bases from J, the junction kept 4 bases outside the gene matches. Germline V gives CDR1 SGHAT, CDR2 FQNNGV. The CDR3 DNA reads as TGTGCCAGCAGCTTAGCGGGTAGCGGGGAAGAGACCCAGTACTTC. As protein: CASSLAGSGEETQYF.

The gene calls are TRBV5-1 and TRBJ2-7; 10 positions match TRBD2. With V trimmed by 4 bases and J by 7 bases, 14 bases remained unmatched. The CDR3 has 16 residues. Per germline, CDR1 SGHRS and CDR2 YFSETQ. In DNA form, the CDR3 reads TGCGCCAGCAGCCGAGCAGGGAGCGGGAGGGCGCGTGAGCAGTACTTC. Translation: CASSRAGSGRAREQYF.

Comments on this clonotype: A read error is possible here, since a much larger clone lies one base away. This chain links TRBV18 with TRBJ2-5; 8 nucleotides match TRBD1. The V gene's germline CDR1 is KGHSH and CDR2 LQKENI. CDR3 length: 14 residues. The CDR3: CASSTGQGDETPYF. The CDR3 DNA follows: TGTGCCAGCTCAACCGGACAGGGTGACGAGACCCCGTACTTC.

This chain joins TRBV11-2 and TRBJ2-7, with D possibly being TRBD1 or TRBD2 (5 bases each). Germline CDR1 reads SGHAT; CDR2 reads FQNNGV. The CDR3 spans 13 residues. V lost 5 bases and J 4 bases, leaving 12 bases between the germline ends. DNA for the CDR3: TGTGCCAGCAGCCCGGGACCGCATTACGAGCAGTACTTC. Translating gives CASSPGPHYEQYF. The whole variable domain, remainder taken from reference TRBV11-2 and TRBJ2-7, is EAGVAQSPRYKIIEKRQSVAFWCNPISGHATLYWYQQILGQGPKLLIQFQNNGVVDDSQLPKDRFSAERLKGVDSTLKIQPAKLEDSAVYLCASSPGPHYEQYFGPGTRLTVT.